This T cell receptor (beta chain) was captured by sequencing in a study of T cell repertoires in cytomegalovirus infection (dated by TCRdb to about 2019). At the level of the whole study: Donor HLA type was relevant to the analysis, as public TCR beta signatures indicated carriage of CMV infection together with the matching HLA type.

For CDR1 and CDR2, the germline V gene lists MDHEN and SYDVKM. V is cut by 6 bases and J by 7 bases, and the space between the germline ends is 21 bases. Its CDR3 holds 15 amino acids, cysteine through phenylalanine. The sequence is cut down to CDR3 DNA, 45 bases in frame from base 1. Instrument used: Illumina HiSeq 1500. Using fastp trimming at Q25 and MiXCR clonotype assembly, TCRdb reanalyzed the public sequencing data and kept in-frame beta chains. Identical CDR3 proteins give one entry, which carries the most common genes and DNA. This sample gives fewer than 700,000 distinct CDR3 sequences in total; approximately 24% of them show up just once. The top ten clones comprise 8% of the sample. Beyond this particular receptor, the publication reports: The ex vivo response was dominated by HLA-C-restricted CMV-specific TCR beta clonotypes, which also provided the single most frequent clonotype in two of eight donors. Carriers of CMV infection plus the relevant HLA type were discriminated by the cumulative frequency of public TCR beta family members in the study cohort and in an independent approximately 350-donor cohort.

Details on this clonotype: Its antigen is unknown. No much larger clonotype is one base removed from it; base qualities were not supplied.

This chain is built from TRBV28 and TRBJ1-2; the D gene is unclear. Sequenced input: CD8+ T cells from PBMCs. This sequence originates from a human donor in good health (CMV status not recorded). Some clones in this sample may be carry-over from other donors' samples. The nucleotide sequence reads as follows: TGTGCCAGCAGCCCTAGTCTGGGCCAAAGAGGTGGCTACACCTTC. It is translated as CASSPSLGQRGGYTF.